This record concerns one T cell receptor (beta chain) sequence. The record originates from a study of cytomegalovirus exposure and HLA in healthy donors. Primers: 60 Vbeta forward and 13 Jbeta reverse. Assay used: immunoSEQ multiplex PCR; TCRdb lists only in-frame clones, some missing. The top ten hold under 2% of the sample, which has 150,000 or so clones, around 75% seen once. The V end lost 6 bases, the J end lost 5 bases, and 16 bases lay between the germline ends. The CDR3 is made up of 14 amino acids. CDR1 is MNHEY, CDR2 SMNVEV, per germline (reference sequence). This TCR came from a woman under 30 in good health and CMV-seronegative. Sample: PBMCs. The chain recombines TRBV27 with TRBJ1-1; TRBD1 might be the D (5 bases). This chain's CDR3 is CASRLRTSGTEAFF. DNA of the CDR3: TGTGCCAGCAGGCTCCGGACCTCAGGGACTGAAGCTTTCTTT.